The entry below gives a single T cell receptor (beta chain) sequence along with its context. This entry is derived from a study of blood T cell repertoires in COVID-19. Generated by immunoSEQ multiplex PCR, the TCRdb table keeps only in-frame clones and is missing some. The sample has 200,000 or so clones, about nine tenths seen once. Germline lookup yields CDR1 SGHDT and CDR2 YYEEEE. Deletions cut 4 bases from V and 6 bases from J, with 16 bases between. The CDR3 covers 14 residues. This clonotype originated in a man between 65 and 80 years old with active or convalescent COVID-19. This chain connects TRBV5-6 to TRBJ1-2; D is unclear. Sequencing input: peripheral blood. The CDR3 nucleotides read TGTGCCAGCAGCGATTTCACAGTTTGGAATGGCTACACCTTC. Translation: CASSDFTVWNGYTF.